A single sample gave rise to the 3 T cell receptor beta chains below, sequenced in a study of CD8 T cells in Susac syndrome. RNA, at about 0.45 to 1 ug, was reverse transcribed with random hexamers. Using its own MiXCR run on the immunoSEQ multiplex PCR reads, TCRdb lists one record per CDR3 protein. The sample has 170,000 or so distinct CDR3 sequences, 93% seen once. Sequencing used CD4+ T cells from PBMCs. These receptors were collected from a human donor with multiple sclerosis.

The chain joins TRBV9 to TRBJ1-2; no reliable D call. The CDR3 is made up of 15 amino acids. CDR1 and CDR2 from the germline V gene are SGDLS and YYNGEE. Trimming took off 0 bases at V and 4 bases at J, with 13 bases between the two ends. The CDR3 sequence is CASSVGRERAYGYTF. CDR3 nucleotides: TGTGCCAGCAGCGTAGGTAGGGAGCGGGCCTATGGCTACACCTTC.

This sequence joins TRBV5-1 and TRBJ2-7; 9 bases line up with TRBD1. This CDR3 spans 15 amino acids. CDR1 is SGHRS, CDR2 YFSETQ, per germline. Trimming at V came to 1 base and at J to 5 bases, leaving 7 bases not matched to a gene. The CDR3 sequence is CASSLSPGQGDEQYF. The CDR3 bases are TGCGCCAGCAGCTTGAGCCCGGGACAGGGTGACGAGCAGTACTTC.

The CDR3 DNA sequence: TGTGCCAGCAGCTTAGATCTTAACACTGAAGCTTTCTTT. It yields the protein CASSLDLNTEAFF. The genes are TRBV11-2 and TRBJ1-1; no firm D call. The CDR3 spans 13 residues. Germline loops: CDR1 SGHAT, CDR2 FQNNGV. The V end lost 0 bases, the J end lost 2 bases, and 4 bases lay between the germline ends.